One and the same sample provided the 20 T cell receptor beta chains below, sequenced in a study of cytotoxic CD8 clonotypes in ibrutinib-treated CLL. The assay was immunoSEQ multiplex PCR, and TCRdb's table has in-frame clones only and misses some. This sample carries hundreds of thousands of clones, roughly 77% of them seen once, and the ten largest clones take approximately 6.3%. The sample was PBMCs, taken after 12 months of ibrutinib treatment. These receptors came from a human donor with chronic lymphocytic leukemia.

V gene TRBV7-2 combines with J gene TRBJ2-5; 7 nucleotides match TRBD1. The V and J ends lost 5 bases and 1 base, in that order; junction bases with no gene match: 7. CDR1 and CDR2 (germline): SGHTA, FQGNSA. This CDR3 has 15 residues. DNA of the CDR3: TGTGCCAGCAGCCCTGAGGGACAGCTCCAAGAGACCCAGTACTTC. It is translated as CASSPEGQLQETQYF.

CDR3 amino acids: CASSAPFGGYTF. For the CDR3, the DNA is TGTGCCAGCAGTGCCCCCTTCGGGGGCTACACCTTC. V is TRBV6-5 and J is TRBJ1-2; D uncertain. V lost 5 bases and J lost 8, with 12 bases in between. From germline, CDR1 is MNHEY and CDR2 SVGAGI. This CDR3 is built from 12 residues.

V usage is TRBV30 and J usage is TRBJ2-2; perhaps TRBD2 as D (5 bases). V lost 0 bases and J lost 6, with 17 bases in between. The CDR3 has 16 amino acids. Per germline, CDR1 GTSNPN and CDR2 SVGIG (reference sequence). The CDR3 loop reads CAWSVKELAEAGELFF. The CDR3 nucleotides are TGTGCCTGGAGTGTAAAAGAGCTAGCCGAGGCCGGGGAGCTGTTTTTT.

The rearrangement joins TRBV19 to TRBJ1-5; no clear D. The germline gives CDR1 LNHDA, CDR2 SQIVND (reference sequence). V was cut by 7 bases and J by 5 bases, with 18 bases left in between. The CDR3 totals 15 residues. CDR3 in amino acids: CASNGGRGFHQPQHF. The DNA for the CDR3 is TGTGCCAGTAATGGCGGCCGGGGTTTCCATCAGCCCCAGCATTTT.

The CDR3 DNA sequence: TGTGCCAGCAGCTTCGCAGGGCGTGAAGCTTTCTTT. Translation gives CASSFAGREAFF. The chain joins TRBV5-6 to TRBJ1-1; D might be TRBD1 (5 bases). Trimming left V 2 bases short and J 7 bases short, with 9 bases between. Germline V gene data show CDR1 as SGHDT and CDR2 as YYEEEE. This CDR3 is built from 12 residues.

This clone occurred once. The genes are TRBV5-1 and TRBJ2-5; a possible D gene is TRBD2 (5 bases). The CDR3 totals 14 residues. V lost 0 bases and J lost 5, with 11 bases in between. CDR1 SGHRS and CDR2 YFSETQ come from the germline V gene. The CDR3 reads CASSLGLAVETQYF. The CDR3 DNA follows: TGCGCCAGCAGCTTGGGGCTAGCAGTGGAGACCCAGTACTTC.

The rearrangement uses TRBV19 and TRBJ2-7; TRBD2 might be the D (5 bases). Germline CDR1 reads LNHDA; CDR2 reads SQIVND (reference sequence). This CDR3 contains 14 residues. Between the trimmed V and J ends, which lost 5 bases and 3 bases, there was a span of 14 bases. In DNA form, the CDR3 reads TGTGCCAGTAGTCACAGCGGAGCCTTCTACGAGCAGTACTTC. The encoded protein is CASSHSGAFYEQYF.

This rearrangement joins TRBV7-9 to TRBJ1-1; no firm D call. The V end was cut by 5 bases, the J end by 0 bases, with 19 bases between. The CDR3 sequence is 17 residues long. Germline values: CDR1 SEHNR, CDR2 FQNEAQ (reference sequence). CDR3 residues: CASSLGDAVLMNTEAFF. In nucleotides, the CDR3 is TGTGCCAGCAGCCTGGGAGATGCGGTTTTAATGAACACTGAAGCTTTCTTT. Together with reference TRBV7-9 and TRBJ1-1, the CDR3 gives the full variable domain: DTGVSQNPRHKITKRGQNVTFRCDPISEHNRLYWYRQTLGQGPEFLTYFQNEAQLEKSRLLSDRFSAERPKGSFSTLEIQRTEQGDSAMYLCASSLGDAVLMNTEAFFGQGTRLTVV.

This chain joins TRBV11-2 and TRBJ1-2; TRBD1 matches 7 bases. The CDR3 length is 14 residues. Germline V gives CDR1 SGHAT, CDR2 FQNNGV. V dropped 4 bases and J dropped 0; count of bases not matched to a gene: 2. The CDR3 region is CASSSGQSNYGYTF. For the CDR3, the DNA is TGTGCCAGCAGCTCGGGACAGTCTAACTATGGCTACACCTTC.

The CDR3 DNA reads TGTGCCAGCAGCTCCTCAGCGGGAGGAATCCCCCAGTACTTC. Residues: CASSSSAGGIPQYF. V and J are TRBV11-2 and TRBJ2-5; TRBD2 agrees at 9 bases. The ends lost 4 bases at V and 9 bases at J; junction bases unmatched: 9. CDR1 is SGHAT, CDR2 FQNNGV, per germline. CDR3 length: 14 residues.

This clone was seen a handful of times. The J gene is TRBJ1-2, the V gene TRBV30; 9 nucleotides align to TRBD1. This CDR3 comprises 14 residues. Germline lookup yields CDR1 GTSNPN and CDR2 SVGIG (reference sequence). Trimming at V came to 1 base and at J to 4 bases, leaving 4 bases not matched to a gene. This CDR3 reads CAWSETGGPYGYTF. CDR3 DNA sequence: TGTGCCTGGAGTGAGACAGGGGGTCCCTATGGCTACACCTTC.

The chain uses TRBV30 and TRBJ1-6; 8 bases fit TRBD1. J gave up 8 bases and V 0 bases, and 6 bases lay outside the gene matches. CDR3 length: 15 amino acids. Germline CDR1 reads GTSNPN; CDR2 reads SVGIG (reference sequence). The CDR3 nucleotides are TGTGCCTGGAGTGTACCCGGACAGGGTTATTCACCCCTCCACTTT. Translated, it gives CAWSVPGQGYSPLHF.

The CDR3 loop reads CASRSGSFSGNTIYF. In DNA form, the CDR3 reads TGTGCCAGCAGATCCGGGAGCTTCTCTGGAAACACCATATATTTT. V and J are TRBV6-5 and TRBJ1-3; D ambiguous. This CDR3 region has 15 residues. Germline CDR1 MNHEY, CDR2 SVGAGI. V gave up 6 bases and J gave up 0 bases, with 12 bases separating them.

The genes are TRBV19 and TRBJ1-6; perhaps TRBD1 as D (6 bases). Trimming cost V 6 bases and J 7 bases, with 19 bases left between them. The CDR3 is 16 amino acids. CDR1 and CDR2 from the germline V gene are LNHDA and SQIVND (reference sequence). The chain's CDR3 is CASSFRDKKGNSPLHF. Here the CDR3 DNA reads TGTGCCAGTAGCTTCCGGGACAAAAAAGGAAATTCACCCCTCCACTTT. Drawing the rest from reference TRBV19 and TRBJ1-6, the complete variable domain is DGGITQSPKYLFRKEGQNVTLSCEQNLNHDAMYWYRQDPGQGLRLIYYSQIVNDFQKGDIAEGYSVSREKKESFPLTVTSAQKNPTAFYLCASSFRDKKGNSPLHFGNGTRLTVT.

This chain's CDR3 is CASSWNTDTQYF. The CDR3 bases are TGTGCCAGCAGCTGGAACACAGATACGCAGTATTTT. J is TRBJ2-3 and V is TRBV7-9, with D unclear. Trimming shortened V by 4 bases and J by 2 bases, and 4 bases separated the two germline ends. Germline values: CDR1 SEHNR, CDR2 FQNEAQ (reference sequence). The CDR3 runs to 12 residues.

This chain uses TRBV28 with TRBJ1-2, with D possibly TRBD1 on 5 matching bases. The CDR3 loop spans 14 amino acids. V gave up 1 base and J gave up 1 base, with 7 bases separating them. The germline V gene has CDR1 MDHEN and CDR2 SYDVKM. CDR3 amino acids: CASSLLGVNYGYTF. CDR3 DNA: TGTGCCAGCAGTTTATTAGGGGTTAACTATGGCTACACCTTC.

This clone is a singleton in its sample. The chain links TRBV11-1 to TRBJ2-7, with 9 bases fitting TRBD2. With V trimmed by 5 bases and J by 3 bases, 8 bases remained unmatched. The germline gives CDR1 SGHAT, CDR2 FQDESV (reference sequence). CDR3 length: 15 amino acids. The CDR3 DNA reads TGTGCCAGCAGCACCGGACTAGCGCGGGGCTACGAGCAGTACTTC. It yields the protein CASSTGLARGYEQYF.

This chain joins TRBV5-1 and TRBJ2-3; D unresolved. The CDR3 extends over 14 amino acids. Germline CDR1 and CDR2: SGHRS and YFSETQ. Trimming took off 0 bases at V and 2 bases at J, with 7 bases between the two ends. The CDR3 sequence: CASSLVSTTDTQYF. The CDR3 coding sequence is TGCGCCAGCAGCTTGGTGTCCACCACAGATACGCAGTATTTT.

CDR3 sequence reads: CASSLTGQPDTQYF. The CDR3 DNA sequence: TGCGCCAGCAGCTTGACGGGGCAGCCAGATACGCAGTATTTT. The genes are TRBV5-1 and TRBJ2-3; either TRBD1 or TRBD2 may supply D (5 bases each). CDR1 is SGHRS and CDR2 is YFSETQ in the germline V gene. The CDR3 loop spans 14 amino acids. Trimming cost V 1 base and J 4 bases, with 10 bases left between them.

The rearrangement uses TRBV28 and TRBJ1-5, with D tentatively TRBD1 (5 bases). Germline lookup yields CDR1 MDHEN and CDR2 SYDVKM. The V gene lost 4 bases and the J gene lost 6 bases, with 16 bases spanning the gap. There are 15 residues in the CDR3. CDR3 DNA: TGTGCCAGCAGTTCAACCGGGTCCGGGGGTCAGCCCCAGCATTTT. This sequence encodes CASSSTGSGGQPQHF.